This T cell receptor (beta chain) was recorded in a study of blood T cell repertoires in COVID-19. In the study overall: PBMCs, B-cell-depleted T cells, or T cells were the source of the cDNA or gDNA that made up the material.

CDR3 length equals 14 residues. In germline, CDR1 is SGHRS, CDR2 YFSETQ. Trimming stripped 1 base from V and 6 bases from J, with 10 bases between. Using immunoSEQ multiplex PCR, the repertoire was profiled, and TCRdb retains in-frame clones only, with some absent. Here the sample spans just over 300,000 clones, just over 85% being singletons. The gene calls are TRBV5-1 and TRBJ2-2; perhaps TRBD1 as D (6 bases). This clonotype originated in a man aged 30-40 years who had recovered from COVID-19. Sequenced: PBMCs or T cells enriched from blood (not recorded which). The CDR3 nucleotides read TGCGCCAGCAGCTTGACAGGGTTGGCCGGGGAGCTGTTTTTT. It yields the protein CASSLTGLAGELFF.